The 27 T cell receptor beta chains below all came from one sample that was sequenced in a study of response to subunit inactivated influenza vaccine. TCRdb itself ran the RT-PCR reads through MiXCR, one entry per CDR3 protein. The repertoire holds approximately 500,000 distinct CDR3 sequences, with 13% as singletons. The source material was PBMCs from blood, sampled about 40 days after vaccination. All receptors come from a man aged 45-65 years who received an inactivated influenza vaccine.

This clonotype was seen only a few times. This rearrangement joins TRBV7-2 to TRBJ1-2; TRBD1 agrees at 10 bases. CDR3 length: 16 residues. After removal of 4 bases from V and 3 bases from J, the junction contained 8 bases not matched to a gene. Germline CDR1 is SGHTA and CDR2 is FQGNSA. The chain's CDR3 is CASSSPTGGADYGYTF. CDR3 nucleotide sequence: TGTGCCAGCAGCTCTCCGACAGGGGGCGCAGACTATGGCTACACCTTC.

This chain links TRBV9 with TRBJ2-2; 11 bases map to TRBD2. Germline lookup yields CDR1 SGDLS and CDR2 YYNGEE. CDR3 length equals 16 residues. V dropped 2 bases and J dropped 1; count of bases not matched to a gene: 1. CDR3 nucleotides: TGTGCCAGCAGCGTTACTAGCGGGAGGAACACCGGGGAGCTGTTTTTT. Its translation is CASSVTSGRNTGELFF. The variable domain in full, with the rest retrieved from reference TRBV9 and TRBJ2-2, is DSGVTQTPKHLITATGQRVTLRCSPRSGDLSVYWYQQSLDQGLQFLIQYYNGEERAKGNILERFSAQQFPDLHSELNLSSLELGDSALYFCASSVTSGRNTGELFFGEGSRLTVL.

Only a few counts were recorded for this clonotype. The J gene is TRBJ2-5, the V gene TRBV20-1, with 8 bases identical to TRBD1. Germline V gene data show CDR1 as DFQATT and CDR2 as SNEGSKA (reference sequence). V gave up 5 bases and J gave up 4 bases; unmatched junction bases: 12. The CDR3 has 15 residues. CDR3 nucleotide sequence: TGCAGTGCTCCGTTCGCCGGACAGGGTGGAGAGACCCAGTACTTC. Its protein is CSAPFAGQGGETQYF.

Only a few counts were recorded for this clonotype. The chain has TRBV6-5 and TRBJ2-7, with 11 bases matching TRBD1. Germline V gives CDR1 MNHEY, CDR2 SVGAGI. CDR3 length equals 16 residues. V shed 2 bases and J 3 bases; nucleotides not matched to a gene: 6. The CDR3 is CASSYRPGQGVYEQYF. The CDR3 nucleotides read TGTGCCAGCAGTTACCGACCGGGACAGGGGGTCTACGAGCAGTACTTC.

The CDR3 nucleotides read TGTGCCAGCTCACTTGCGGGCGGGAGCCCAGATACGCAGTATTTT. Encoded protein: CASSLAGGSPDTQYF. The chain is built from TRBV18 and TRBJ2-3, with 7 nucleotides matching TRBD2. Germline loops: CDR1 KGHSH, CDR2 LQKENI. The V segment lost 4 bases and the J segment 4 bases; nucleotides outside the gene matches: 8. This CDR3 is built from 15 residues.

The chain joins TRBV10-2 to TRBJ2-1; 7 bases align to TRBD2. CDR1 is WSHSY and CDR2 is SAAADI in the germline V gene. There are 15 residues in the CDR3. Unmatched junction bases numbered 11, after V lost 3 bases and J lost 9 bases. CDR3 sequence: CASSDPWGGSAEQFF. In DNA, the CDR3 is TGCGCCAGCAGTGACCCGTGGGGAGGGAGTGCTGAGCAGTTCTTC.

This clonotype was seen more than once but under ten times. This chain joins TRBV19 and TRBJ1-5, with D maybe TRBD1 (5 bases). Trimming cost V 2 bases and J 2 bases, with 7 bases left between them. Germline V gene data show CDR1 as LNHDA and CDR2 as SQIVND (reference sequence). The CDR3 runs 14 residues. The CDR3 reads CASSIRGGNQPQHF. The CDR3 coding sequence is TGTGCCAGTAGTATAAGAGGGGGCAATCAGCCCCAGCATTTT.

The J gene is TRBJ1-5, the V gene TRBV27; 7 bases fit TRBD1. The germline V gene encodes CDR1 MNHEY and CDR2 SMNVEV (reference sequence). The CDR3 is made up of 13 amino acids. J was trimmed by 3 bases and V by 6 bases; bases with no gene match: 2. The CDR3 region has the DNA TGTGCCAGCAGGGGACAGCTCAATCAGCCCCAGCATTTT. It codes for CASRGQLNQPQHF.

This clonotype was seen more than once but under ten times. The chain's CDR3 is CASSLGSFIYEQYF. CDR3 DNA sequence: TGTGCCAGCAGCCTCGGGTCTTTTATCTACGAGCAGTACTTC. V and J are TRBV7-2 and TRBJ2-7, with no clear D. There are 14 residues in the CDR3. Trimming stripped 5 bases from V and 3 bases from J, with 14 bases between. CDR1 SGHTA and CDR2 FQGNSA come from the germline V gene.

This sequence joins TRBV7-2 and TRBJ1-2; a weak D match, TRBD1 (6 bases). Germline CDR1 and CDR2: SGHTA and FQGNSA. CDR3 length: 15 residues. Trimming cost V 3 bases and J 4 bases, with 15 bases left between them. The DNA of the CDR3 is TGTGCCAGCAGCTTCACAGGGCGGGGGGGCTATGGCTACACCTTC. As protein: CASSFTGRGGYGYTF.

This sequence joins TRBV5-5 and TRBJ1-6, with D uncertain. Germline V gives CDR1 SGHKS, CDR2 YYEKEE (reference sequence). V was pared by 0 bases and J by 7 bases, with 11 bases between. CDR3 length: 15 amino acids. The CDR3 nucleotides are TGTGCCAGCAGCTTGGTTCCGGGTCTGAATTCACCCCTCCACTTT. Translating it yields CASSLVPGLNSPLHF.

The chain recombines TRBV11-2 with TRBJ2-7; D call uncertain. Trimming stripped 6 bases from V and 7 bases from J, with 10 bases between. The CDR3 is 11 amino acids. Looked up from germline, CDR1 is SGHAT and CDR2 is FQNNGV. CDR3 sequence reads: CASRSSWEQYF. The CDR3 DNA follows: TGTGCCAGCAGGTCGAGTTGGGAGCAGTACTTC. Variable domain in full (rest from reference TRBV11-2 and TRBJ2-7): EAGVAQSPRYKIIEKRQSVAFWCNPISGHATLYWYQQILGQGPKLLIQFQNNGVVDDSQLPKDRFSAERLKGVDSTLKIQPAKLEDSAVYLCASRSSWEQYFGPGTRLTVT.

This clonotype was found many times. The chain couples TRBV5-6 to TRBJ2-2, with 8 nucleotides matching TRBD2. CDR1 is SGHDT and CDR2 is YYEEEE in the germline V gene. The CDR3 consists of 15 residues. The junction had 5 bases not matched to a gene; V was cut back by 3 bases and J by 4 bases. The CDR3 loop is CASSWSGGGTGELFF. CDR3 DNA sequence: TGTGCCAGCAGCTGGAGCGGGGGAGGCACCGGGGAGCTGTTTTTT.

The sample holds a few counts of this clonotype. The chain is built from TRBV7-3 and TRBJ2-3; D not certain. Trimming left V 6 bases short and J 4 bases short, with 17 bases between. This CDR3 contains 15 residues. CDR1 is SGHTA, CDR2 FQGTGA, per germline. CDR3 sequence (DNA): TGTGCCAGCAGGGCGGACCCTTTAACACCAGATACGCAGTATTTT. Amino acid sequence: CASRADPLTPDTQYF.

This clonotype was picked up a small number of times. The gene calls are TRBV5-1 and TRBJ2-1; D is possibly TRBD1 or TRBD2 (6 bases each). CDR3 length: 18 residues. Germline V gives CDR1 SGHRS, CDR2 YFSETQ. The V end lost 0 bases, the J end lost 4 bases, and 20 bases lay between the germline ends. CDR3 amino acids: CASSLADRRGEIYNEQFF. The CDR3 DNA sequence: TGCGCCAGCAGCTTGGCCGATAGGAGGGGGGAAATTTACAATGAGCAGTTCTTC.

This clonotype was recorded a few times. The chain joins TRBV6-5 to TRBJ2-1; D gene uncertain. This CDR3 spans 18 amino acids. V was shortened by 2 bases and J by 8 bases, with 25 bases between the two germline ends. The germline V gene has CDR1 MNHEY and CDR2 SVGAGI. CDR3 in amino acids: CASSYVTSGPVGLHEQFF. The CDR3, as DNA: TGTGCCAGCAGTTACGTGACGAGTGGACCGGTGGGTCTACATGAGCAGTTCTTC.

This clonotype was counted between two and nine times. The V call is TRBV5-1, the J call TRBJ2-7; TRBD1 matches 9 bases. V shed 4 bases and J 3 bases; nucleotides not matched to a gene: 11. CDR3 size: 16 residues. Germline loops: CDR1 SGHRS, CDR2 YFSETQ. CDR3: CASSVEPGQGLYEQYF. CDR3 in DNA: TGCGCCAGCAGCGTGGAACCGGGACAGGGCCTCTACGAGCAGTACTTC. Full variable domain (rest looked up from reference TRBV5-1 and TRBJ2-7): KAGVTQTPRYLIKTRGQQVTLSCSPISGHRSVSWYQQTPGQGLQFLFEYFSETQRNKGNFPGRFSGRQFSNSRSEMNVSTLELGDSALYLCASSVEPGQGLYEQYFGPGTRLTVT.

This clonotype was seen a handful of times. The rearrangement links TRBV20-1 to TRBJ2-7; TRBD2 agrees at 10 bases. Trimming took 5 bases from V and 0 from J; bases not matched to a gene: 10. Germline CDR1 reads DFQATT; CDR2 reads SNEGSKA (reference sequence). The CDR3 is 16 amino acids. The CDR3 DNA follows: TGCAGTGCTTTCGCCTCTAGCGGGGGCCACTCCTACGAGCAGTACTTC. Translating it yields CSAFASSGGHSYEQYF.

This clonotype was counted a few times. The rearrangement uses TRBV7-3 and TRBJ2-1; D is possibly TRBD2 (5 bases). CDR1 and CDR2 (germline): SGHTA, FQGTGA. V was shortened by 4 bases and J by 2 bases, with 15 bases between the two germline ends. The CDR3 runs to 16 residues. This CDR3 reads CASSSGGAVPYNEQFF. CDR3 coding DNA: TGTGCCAGCAGCTCCGGAGGAGCTGTCCCCTACAATGAGCAGTTCTTC.

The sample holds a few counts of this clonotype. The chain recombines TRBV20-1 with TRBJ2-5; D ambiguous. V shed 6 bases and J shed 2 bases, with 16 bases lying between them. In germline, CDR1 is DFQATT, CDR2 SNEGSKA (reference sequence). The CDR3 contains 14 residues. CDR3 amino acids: CSAFQPSSQETQYF. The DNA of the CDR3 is TGCAGTGCATTCCAACCGTCGAGTCAAGAGACCCAGTACTTC.

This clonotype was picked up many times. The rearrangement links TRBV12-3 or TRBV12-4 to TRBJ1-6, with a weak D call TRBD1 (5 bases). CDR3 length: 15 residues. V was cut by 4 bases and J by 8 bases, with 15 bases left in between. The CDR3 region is CASSSQGRKHSPLHF. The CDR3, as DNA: TGTGCCAGCAGTTCCCAGGGCAGGAAGCATTCACCCCTCCACTTT.

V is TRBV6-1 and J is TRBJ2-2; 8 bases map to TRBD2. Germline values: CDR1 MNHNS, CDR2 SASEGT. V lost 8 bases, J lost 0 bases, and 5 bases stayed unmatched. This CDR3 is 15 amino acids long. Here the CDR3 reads CASWRGDTNTGELFF. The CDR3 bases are TGTGCCAGCTGGCGGGGGGATACGAACACCGGGGAGCTGTTTTTT.

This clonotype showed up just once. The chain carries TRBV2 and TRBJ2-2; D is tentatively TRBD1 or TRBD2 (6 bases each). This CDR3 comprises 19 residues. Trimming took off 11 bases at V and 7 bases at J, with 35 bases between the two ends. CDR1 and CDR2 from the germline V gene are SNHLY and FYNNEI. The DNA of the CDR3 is TGTGCCCTCTGTTTAGGCAGCAGGGGCCCACTCTGGGAGGACGGGGAGCTGTTTTTT. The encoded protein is CALCLGSRGPLWEDGELFF.

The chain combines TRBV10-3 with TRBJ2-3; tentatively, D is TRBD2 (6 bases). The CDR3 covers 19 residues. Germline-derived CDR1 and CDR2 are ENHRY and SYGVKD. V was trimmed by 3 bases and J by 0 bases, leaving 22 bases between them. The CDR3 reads CAISESGLSTIPSTDTQYF. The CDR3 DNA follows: TGTGCCATCAGTGAATCGGGACTTTCTACAATTCCTAGCACAGATACGCAGTATTTT.

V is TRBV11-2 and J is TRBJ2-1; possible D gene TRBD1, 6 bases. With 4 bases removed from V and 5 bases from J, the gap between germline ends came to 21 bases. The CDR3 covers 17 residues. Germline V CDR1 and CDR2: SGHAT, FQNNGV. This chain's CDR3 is CASSSTFTGLLDNEQFF. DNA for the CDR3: TGTGCCAGCAGCTCCACGTTCACAGGGCTACTCGACAATGAGCAGTTCTTC. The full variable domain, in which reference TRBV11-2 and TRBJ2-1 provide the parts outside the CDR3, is EAGVAQSPRYKIIEKRQSVAFWCNPISGHATLYWYQQILGQGPKLLIQFQNNGVVDDSQLPKDRFSAERLKGVDSTLKIQPAKLEDSAVYLCASSSTFTGLLDNEQFFGPGTRLTVL.

This chain's CDR3 is CSARDTSGGLQETQYF. The CDR3 DNA follows: TGCAGTGCTAGAGACACTAGCGGGGGCCTGCAAGAGACCCAGTACTTC. The rearrangement joins TRBV20-1 to TRBJ2-5, with TRBD2 matching over 11 bases. V lost 0 bases to trimming and J lost 2 bases; unmatched junction nucleotides: 5. The CDR3 loop spans 16 amino acids. The V gene's germline CDR1 is DFQATT and CDR2 SNEGSKA (reference sequence).

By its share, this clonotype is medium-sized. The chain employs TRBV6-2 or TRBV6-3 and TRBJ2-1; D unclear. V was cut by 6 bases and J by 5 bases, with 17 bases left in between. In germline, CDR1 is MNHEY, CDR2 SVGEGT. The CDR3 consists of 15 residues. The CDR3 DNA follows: TGTGCCAGCAGCCATCCCCGAGGACGGCACAATGAGCAGTTCTTC. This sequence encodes CASSHPRGRHNEQFF.